These 13 T cell receptor beta chains originate from one sample sequenced in a study of patients and donors after allogeneic stem cell transplantation. TCRdb called the RT-PCR reads again in MiXCR, with one record for every CDR3 protein. The table records 150,000 to 200,000 distinct CDR3 sequences, roughly 31% of them present only once. The sample was blood, either unsorted or a sorted T cell fraction (not recorded which). The receptor source for this set is a human donor who was either an allogeneic HSCT recipient or a stem cell or donor lymphocyte infusion donor (not recorded which). It is not recorded whose cells these are; they may come from a transplant donor.

With regard to this clonotype: A read error may explain this, as a much larger clone is one base away. The rearrangement uses TRBV12-3 or TRBV12-4 and TRBJ1-1; tentatively, D is TRBD1 (6 bases). The CDR3 contains 12 residues. Here the CDR3 reads CASSFQGTEALF. The CDR3 DNA reads as TGTGCCAGCAGTTTCCAGGGGACTGAAGCTTTATTT.

This clonotype appeared a single time. The chain uses TRBV6-2 or TRBV6-3 and TRBJ2-3; D ambiguous. Germline lookup yields CDR1 MNHEY and CDR2 SVGEGT. V lost 4 bases and J lost 0, with 5 bases in between. The length of the CDR3 is 13 residues. CDR3 region: CASSSESTDTQYF. The CDR3 nucleotides read TGTGCCAGCAGTTCAGAGAGCACAGATACGCAGTATTTT.

This clonotype was counted only a few times. The chain joins TRBV4-3 to TRBJ2-5; no definite D call. The V and J ends lost 0 bases and 0 bases respectively, with 8 bases between them. This CDR3 comprises 15 residues. Germline-derived CDR1 and CDR2 are LGHNA and YSLEER. The CDR3 bases are TGCGCCAGCAGCCAAGATTTTCGGAACCAAGAGACCCAGTACTTC. Translated: CASSQDFRNQETQYF.

The chain recombines TRBV6-5 with TRBJ2-7; 10 bases match TRBD1. V shed 7 bases, J shed 6 bases, and the junction held 6 bases outside the gene matches. The CDR3 runs 13 residues. Germline V gives CDR1 MNHEY, CDR2 SVGAGI. The CDR3 here is CASTYGTGAEQYF. In DNA, the CDR3 is TGTGCCAGCACCTACGGGACAGGGGCCGAGCAGTACTTC.

J is TRBJ2-4 and V is TRBV20-1; D remains unclear. CDR1 is DFQATT and CDR2 is SNEGSKA in the germline V gene (reference sequence). The V end was cut by 1 base, the J end by 0 bases, with 7 bases between. CDR3 length equals 14 residues. CDR3 protein: CSARGPLAKNIQYF. In DNA form, the CDR3 reads TGCAGTGCTAGAGGGCCCTTAGCCAAAAACATTCAGTACTTC.

The chain combines TRBV14 with TRBJ2-1, with 14 positions matching TRBD2. The germline gives CDR1 SGHDN, CDR2 FVKESK. Trimming removed 0 bases from V and 5 bases from J; junction bases left unmatched: 18. The CDR3 totals 22 residues. CDR3: CASSQDSFFRTSGRPRDNEQFF. The CDR3 bases are TGTGCCAGCAGCCAAGATTCGTTCTTTAGGACTAGCGGGAGGCCGAGGGACAATGAGCAGTTCTTC.

J is TRBJ2-7 and V is TRBV7-9, with 7 nucleotides matching TRBD1. The CDR3 is 14 residues long. In germline, CDR1 is SEHNR, CDR2 FQNEAQ (reference sequence). Trimming took 2 bases from V and 3 from J; bases not matched to a gene: 4. The DNA of the CDR3 is TGTGCCAGCAGCTTACCGACAGGGTTCTACGAGCAGTACTTC. This encodes CASSLPTGFYEQYF.

This rearrangement joins TRBV20-1 to TRBJ1-4; 8 nucleotides align to TRBD1. J gave up 7 bases and V 3 bases, and 10 bases lay outside the gene matches. Germline assignment: CDR1 DFQATT and CDR2 SNEGSKA (reference sequence). The CDR3 contains 15 residues. The CDR3 reads CSARDFRGPTEKLFF. Here the CDR3 DNA reads TGCAGTGCTAGGGACTTCAGGGGGCCGACTGAAAAACTGTTTTTT.

The chain uses TRBV10-3 and TRBJ1-2, with TRBD1 as a possible D gene (5 bases). Per the germline V gene, CDR1 is ENHRY and CDR2 is SYGVKD. The CDR3 loop spans 16 amino acids. V lost 6 bases, J lost 0 bases, and 17 bases lay in between. CDR3 loop: CAIRKYGGEANYGYTF. The CDR3 DNA reads TGTGCCATCAGGAAGTATGGGGGAGAGGCTAACTATGGCTACACCTTC.

This clonotype was observed a handful of times. J is TRBJ2-7 and V is TRBV20-1, with D possibly being TRBD1 (5 bases). V lost 1 base to trimming and J lost 3 bases, with 16 bases between them. This CDR3 is built from 15 residues. Per germline, CDR1 DFQATT and CDR2 SNEGSKA (reference sequence). The CDR3 spells CSARGPDSSFYEQYF. For the CDR3, the DNA is TGCAGTGCTAGAGGACCCGACAGTTCATTCTACGAGCAGTACTTC.

The table lists this clonotype with a few counts. The chain links TRBV6-5 to TRBJ2-3; no clear D. V was clipped by 1 base and J by 5 bases, with 10 bases between them. The CDR3 has 14 residues. The germline V gene has CDR1 MNHEY and CDR2 SVGAGI. In nucleotides, the CDR3 is TGTGCCAGCAGTTACTACTCCCCCAGAGATACGCAGTATTTT. Amino acids: CASSYYSPRDTQYF.

The chain links TRBV9 to TRBJ2-7, with D tentatively TRBD2 (6 bases). V was clipped by 0 bases and J by 0 bases, with 10 bases between them. CDR1 and CDR2 (germline): SGDLS, YYNGEE. This CDR3 has 15 amino acids. In DNA, the CDR3 is TGTGCCAGCAGCGTAGGTAACGGGGGCTCCTACGAGCAGTACTTC. Amino acids: CASSVGNGGSYEQYF.

This clonotype was seen once. This chain uses TRBV11-3 with TRBJ2-1; TRBD1 matches at 9 bases. Trimming took 4 bases from V and 12 from J; bases not matched to a gene: 7. This CDR3 comprises 13 residues. Germline values: CDR1 SGHNT, CDR2 YENEEA. The CDR3 DNA reads as TGTGCCAGCAGCTCCGACAGGGGGAGAGGGCAGTTCTTC. It codes for CASSSDRGRGQFF.